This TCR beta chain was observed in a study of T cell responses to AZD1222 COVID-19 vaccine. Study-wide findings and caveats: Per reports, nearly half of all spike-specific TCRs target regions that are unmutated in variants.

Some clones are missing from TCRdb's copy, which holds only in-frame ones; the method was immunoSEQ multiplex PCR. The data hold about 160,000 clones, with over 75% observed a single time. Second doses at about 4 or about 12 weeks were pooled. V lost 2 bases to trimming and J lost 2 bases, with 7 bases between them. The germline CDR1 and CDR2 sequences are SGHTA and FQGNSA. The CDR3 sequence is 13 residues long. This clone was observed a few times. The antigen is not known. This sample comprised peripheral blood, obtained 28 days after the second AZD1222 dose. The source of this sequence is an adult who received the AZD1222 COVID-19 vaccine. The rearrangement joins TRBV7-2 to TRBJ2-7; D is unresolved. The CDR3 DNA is TGTGCCAGCAGCTTACCAAATACCTACGAGCAGTACTTC. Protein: CASSLPNTYEQYF.